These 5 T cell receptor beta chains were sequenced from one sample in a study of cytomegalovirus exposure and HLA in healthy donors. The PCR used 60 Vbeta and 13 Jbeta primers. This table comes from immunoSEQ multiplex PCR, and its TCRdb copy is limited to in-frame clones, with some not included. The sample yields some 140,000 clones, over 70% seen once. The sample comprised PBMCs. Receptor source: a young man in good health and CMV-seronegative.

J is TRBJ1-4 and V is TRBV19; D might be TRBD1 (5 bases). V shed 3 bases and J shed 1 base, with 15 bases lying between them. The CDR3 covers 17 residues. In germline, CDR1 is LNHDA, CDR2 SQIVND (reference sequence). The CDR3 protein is CASSITFNQGTNEKLFF. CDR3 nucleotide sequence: TGTGCCAGTAGTATTACGTTCAATCAGGGAACTAATGAAAAACTGTTTTTT.

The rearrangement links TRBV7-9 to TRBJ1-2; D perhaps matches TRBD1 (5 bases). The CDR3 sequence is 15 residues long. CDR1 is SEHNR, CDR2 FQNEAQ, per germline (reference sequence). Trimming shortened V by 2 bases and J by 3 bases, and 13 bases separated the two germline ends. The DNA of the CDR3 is TGTGCCAGCAGCTTAAGGGGCTTCCATCACTATGGCTACACCTTC. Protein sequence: CASSLRGFHHYGYTF.

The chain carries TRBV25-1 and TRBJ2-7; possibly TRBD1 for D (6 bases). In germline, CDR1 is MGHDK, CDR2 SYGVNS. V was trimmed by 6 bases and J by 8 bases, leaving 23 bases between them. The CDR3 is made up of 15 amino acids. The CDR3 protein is CASSPSEGETSKQYF. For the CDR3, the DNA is TGTGCCAGCAGCCCCTCTGAGGGGGAAACATCTAAGCAGTACTTC.

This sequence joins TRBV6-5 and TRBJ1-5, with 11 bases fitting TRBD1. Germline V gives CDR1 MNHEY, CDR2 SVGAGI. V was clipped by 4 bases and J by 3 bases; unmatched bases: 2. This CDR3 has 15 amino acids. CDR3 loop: CASSWTGGYNQPQHF. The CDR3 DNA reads TGTGCCAGCAGTTGGACAGGGGGCTACAATCAGCCCCAGCATTTT.

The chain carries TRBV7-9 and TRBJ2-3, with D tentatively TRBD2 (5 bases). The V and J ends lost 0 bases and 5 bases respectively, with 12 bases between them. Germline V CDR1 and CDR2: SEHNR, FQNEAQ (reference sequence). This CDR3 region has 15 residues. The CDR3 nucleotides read TGTGCCAGCAGCTTAGCAGGACCCGGGGAAGATACGCAGTATTTT. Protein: CASSLAGPGEDTQYF.